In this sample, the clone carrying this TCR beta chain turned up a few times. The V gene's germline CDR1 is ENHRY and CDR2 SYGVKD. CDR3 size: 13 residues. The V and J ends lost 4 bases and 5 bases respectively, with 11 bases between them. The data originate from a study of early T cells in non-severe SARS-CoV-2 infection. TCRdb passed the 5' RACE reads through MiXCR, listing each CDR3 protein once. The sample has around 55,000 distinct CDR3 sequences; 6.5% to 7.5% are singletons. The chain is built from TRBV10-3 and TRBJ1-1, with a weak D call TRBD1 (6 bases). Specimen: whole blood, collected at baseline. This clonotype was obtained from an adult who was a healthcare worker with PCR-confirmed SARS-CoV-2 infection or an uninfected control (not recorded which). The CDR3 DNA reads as TGTGCCATCAGTGTTGGGGGGCGGACTGAAGCTTTCTTT. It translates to CAISVGGRTEAFF.